The 7 T cell receptor beta chains below all came from one sample that was sequenced in a study of T cell responses to AZD1222 COVID-19 vaccine. Clones were read by immunoSEQ multiplex PCR, and TCRdb kept only the in-frame ones, dropping some. The profile covers roughly 100,000 clones, with roughly 91% appearing a single time and roughly 3.5% taken by the ten largest. The sequences come from peripheral blood, collected on day 0 of AZD1222 vaccination. Source of these receptors: an adult in good health.

The J gene is TRBJ1-1, the V gene TRBV5-1; D is uncertain. V was clipped by 1 base and J by 2 bases, with 9 bases between them. The CDR3 has 14 residues. In germline, CDR1 is SGHRS, CDR2 YFSETQ. CDR3 nucleotide sequence: TGCGCCAGCAGCTTGATCAGCGGAAACACTGAAGCTTTCTTT. Residues: CASSLISGNTEAFF.

J is TRBJ2-5 and V is TRBV7-2, with TRBD1 matching 8 bases. The CDR3 consists of 14 residues. Germline CDR1 is SGHTA and CDR2 is FQGNSA. Trimming removed 6 bases from V and 5 bases from J; junction bases left unmatched: 8. CDR3 bases: TGTGCCAGCAGATCTGGACAGGGCGGGGAGACCCAGTACTTC. This encodes CASRSGQGGETQYF.

This chain uses TRBV5-1 with TRBJ2-5; D call uncertain. CDR1 SGHRS and CDR2 YFSETQ come from the germline V gene. This CDR3 is 13 amino acids long. The V and J ends lost 4 bases and 4 bases respectively, with 11 bases between them. CDR3 coding DNA: TGCGCCAGCAGCGTCCCCCCTGGAGAGACCCAGTACTTC. This sequence encodes CASSVPPGETQYF.

This clone turned up a few times. The chain uses TRBV12-3 or TRBV12-4 and TRBJ1-1; D remains ambiguous. V gave up 6 bases and J gave up 4 bases, with 9 bases separating them. The CDR3 has 12 amino acids. CDR3 in DNA: TGTGCCAGCAGCGGGCTGGCCACTGAAGCTTTCTTT. It encodes CASSGLATEAFF.

The chain recombines TRBV29-1 with TRBJ1-2; TRBD1 matches at 8 bases. With V trimmed by 4 bases and J by 8 bases, 6 bases remained unmatched. In germline, CDR1 is SQVTM, CDR2 ANQGSEA. This CDR3 is built from 12 residues. Here the CDR3 reads CSVGQGAKGYTF. The CDR3 DNA follows: TGCAGCGTTGGCCAGGGGGCAAAAGGCTACACCTTC.

The chain joins TRBV9 to TRBJ2-2; 10 positions match TRBD2. Germline V gene data show CDR1 as SGDLS and CDR2 as YYNGEE. The V gene end was trimmed by 6 bases and the J gene end by 1 base; junction bases not matched to a gene: 0. The CDR3 has 14 amino acids. The CDR3 loop reads CASTSGGNTGELFF. The CDR3 DNA is TGTGCCAGCACTAGCGGGGGGAACACCGGGGAGCTGTTTTTT.

The sample holds one count of this clone. The chain employs TRBV12-5 and TRBJ2-7, with 7 positions matching TRBD1. Germline loops: CDR1 LGHNT, CDR2 FRNRAP. V dropped 0 bases and J dropped 2; count of bases not matched to a gene: 13. This CDR3 comprises 18 residues. The DNA of the CDR3 is TGTGCTAGTGGTTTGGTAGGAGCTTGGGGACAGCAACCCTACGAGCAGTACTTC. Protein: CASGLVGAWGQQPYEQYF.